This T cell receptor (beta chain) was found in a study of T cell repertoires in cytomegalovirus infection. In the study overall: In public TCR beta signatures, there were indications of both CMV infection and matching HLA type.

The J segment lost 0 bases and the V segment lost 6 bases, leaving 10 bases of the junction unmatched. CDR3 length equals 16 residues. Germline-derived CDR1 and CDR2 are LNHDA and SQIVND (reference sequence). TCRdb redid the calling of the reads with MiXCR, one entry per CDR3 protein. This sample has roughly 760,000 distinct CDR3 sequences; 35% to 40% occur once, and the top ten carry around 2.6%. The specimen sequenced was PBMCs. This rearrangement joins TRBV19 to TRBJ1-2; 7 bases are a match to TRBD1. The receptor was derived from a human donor in good health (CMV status not recorded). Some clones in this sample may be carry-over from other donors' samples. CDR3 loop: CASSTDRAPSNYGYTF. CDR3 nucleotides: TGTGCCAGTAGCACTGACAGGGCCCCTTCTAACTATGGCTACACCTTC. The full variable domain, rest sourced from reference TRBV19 and TRBJ1-2, is DGGITQSPKYLFRKEGQNVTLSCEQNLNHDAMYWYRQDPGQGLRLIYYSQIVNDFQKGDIAEGYSVSREKKESFPLTVTSAQKNPTAFYLCASSTDRAPSNYGYTFGSGTRLTVV.